These 26 T cell receptor beta chains came from one sample sequenced in a study of control samples from healthy donors and cancer patients. Here immunoSEQ multiplex PCR was the method, and the copy in TCRdb shows in-frame clones only, minus some. The sample consists of under 65,000 clones, over 75% of them appearing once. Sequencing input: PBMCs. All receptors come from a woman aged 55-70 years with lung cancer.

This sequence joins TRBV11-2 and TRBJ1-1; D gene uncertain. Trimming took off 7 bases at V and 3 bases at J, with 12 bases between the two ends. The CDR3 loop spans 13 amino acids. Germline values: CDR1 SGHAT, CDR2 FQNNGV. Written as DNA, the CDR3 is TGTGCCAGCAAGCCCGACGGTTACACTGAAGCTTTCTTT. Encoded protein: CASKPDGYTEAFF.

This rearrangement joins TRBV6-6 to TRBJ2-3, with a possible D match to TRBD2 (6 bases). Germline V gene lookup returns CDR1 MNHNY and CDR2 SVGAGI (reference sequence). This CDR3 region has 13 residues. The V gene lost 6 bases and the J gene lost 7 bases, with 14 bases spanning the gap. Here the CDR3 DNA reads TGTGCCAGCAGCCAGGGAGGACTCAATACGCAGTATTTT. Protein product: CASSQGGLNTQYF.

The chain carries TRBV6-2 or TRBV6-3 and TRBJ2-7, with TRBD2 identical over 9 bases. J was trimmed by 2 bases and V by 4 bases; bases with no gene match: 3. CDR3 length equals 14 residues. Germline V lookup: CDR1 MNHEY, CDR2 SVGEGT. Here the CDR3 reads CASSFASGTYEQYF. CDR3 bases: TGTGCCAGCAGTTTTGCTAGCGGGACCTACGAGCAGTACTTC.

This chain connects TRBV6-6 to TRBJ2-1; tentatively, D is TRBD2 (6 bases). Trimming took 3 bases from V and 6 from J, leaving 9 bases between them. The CDR3 runs to 13 residues. Germline V lookup: CDR1 MNHNY, CDR2 SVGAGI (reference sequence). The CDR3 nucleotides are TGTGCCAGCAGTTATCCGGGGGTCAATGAGCAGTTCTTC. It specifies CASSYPGVNEQFF.

The J gene is TRBJ1-1, the V gene TRBV6-1; D is uncertain. Germline CDR1 and CDR2: MNHNS and SASEGT. This CDR3 has 13 residues. Trimming left V 2 bases short and J 0 bases short, with 4 bases between. CDR3 nucleotides: TGTGCCAGCAGTGAACATTTGAACACTGAAGCTTTCTTT. It yields the protein CASSEHLNTEAFF.

The chain carries TRBV2 and TRBJ1-4; 11 bases agree with TRBD1. V dropped 8 bases and J dropped 6; count of bases not matched to a gene: 8. Germline V gene lookup returns CDR1 SNHLY and CDR2 FYNNEI. The CDR3 loop spans 15 amino acids. The CDR3 bases are TGTGCCAGCCTCGTTCCGGGACAGGGGGATGAAAAACTGTTTTTT. Translating gives CASLVPGQGDEKLFF.

This rearrangement joins TRBV7-9 to TRBJ1-1; no firm D call. The germline CDR1 and CDR2 sequences are SEHNR and FQNEAQ (reference sequence). V lost 5 bases to trimming and J lost 4 bases, with 11 bases between them. The CDR3 is 13 residues long. DNA of the CDR3: TGTGCCAGCAGCGCTATGGTCGGCACTGAAGCTTTCTTT. This codes for CASSAMVGTEAFF.

This clone was seen a single time. The CDR3 DNA reads as TGTGCCAGCAGCCAAGCTGGGGGGGCGAACACTGAAGCTTTCTTT. Protein: CASSQAGGANTEAFF. This chain joins TRBV3-1 (or the pseudogene TRBV3-2) and TRBJ1-1, with a possible D match to TRBD1 (6 bases). Trimming took 1 base from V and 1 from J, leaving 10 bases between them. Germline CDR1 LGHDT, CDR2 YNNKEL (reference sequence). CDR3 length: 15 amino acids.

The rearrangement links TRBV19 to TRBJ2-1; 8 bases are a match to TRBD2. CDR3 length: 15 amino acids. CDR1 LNHDA and CDR2 SQIVND come from the germline V gene (reference sequence). V lost 8 bases, J lost 0 bases, and 6 bases stayed unmatched. In DNA form, the CDR3 reads TGTGCCAGTCTCTTAGCGGGAAACTCCTACAATGAGCAGTTCTTC. As protein: CASLLAGNSYNEQFF.

The J gene is TRBJ2-5, the V gene TRBV5-1, with 9 bases matching TRBD2. This CDR3 has 11 amino acids. The germline V gene encodes CDR1 SGHRS and CDR2 YFSETQ. The ends lost 10 bases at V and 4 bases at J; junction bases unmatched: 2. The CDR3 spells CARGGGETQYF. CDR3 coding DNA: TGCGCCCGCGGGGGGGGAGAGACCCAGTACTTC.

The V call is TRBV7-6, the J call TRBJ1-1, with D tentatively TRBD1 (6 bases). CDR3 length equals 13 residues. V lost 5 bases and J lost 1, with 8 bases in between. CDR1 and CDR2 (germline): SGHVS, FNYEAQ. DNA of the CDR3: TGTGCCAGCAGCCGACAGGAGAACACTGAAGCTTTCTTT. Translation gives CASSRQENTEAFF. Drawing the rest from reference TRBV7-6 and TRBJ1-1, the complete variable domain is GAGVSQSPRYKVTKRGQDVALRCDPISGHVSLYWYRQALGQGPEFLTYFNYEAQQDKSGLPNDRFSAERPEGSISTLTIQRTEQRDSAMYRCASSRQENTEAFFGQGTRLTVV.

The rearrangement links TRBV9 to TRBJ2-1, with unresolved D. V shed 3 bases and J shed 8 bases, with 15 bases lying between them. The CDR3 runs 14 residues. From germline, CDR1 is SGDLS and CDR2 YYNGEE. CDR3 coding DNA: TGTGCCAGCAGCGCTCGGAACCGTGGCGATGAGCAGTTCTTC. Translated, it gives CASSARNRGDEQFF.

The gene calls are TRBV9 and TRBJ2-6, with D tentatively TRBD1 (7 bases). Per germline, CDR1 SGDLS and CDR2 YYNGEE. The CDR3 extends over 19 amino acids. V was shortened by 4 bases and J by 3 bases, with 23 bases between the two germline ends. Here the CDR3 reads CASSPSWVGGGFGANVLTF. For the CDR3, the DNA is TGTGCCAGCAGCCCCTCTTGGGTTGGAGGGGGCTTTGGGGCCAACGTCCTGACTTTC.

This clone was found a few times. Other nucleotide sequences in the sample specify the same CDR3. The rearrangement links TRBV2 to TRBJ2-7, with 13 bases identical to TRBD2. The CDR3 is 14 residues long. Germline values: CDR1 SNHLY, CDR2 FYNNEI. The trim removed 7 bases at V and 5 bases at J, leaving 5 bases unmatched. The CDR3 sequence is CASTGLAGWDEQYF. DNA for the CDR3: TGTGCCAGCACGGGACTAGCGGGATGGGACGAGCAGTACTTC.

The rearrangement uses TRBV24-1 and TRBJ2-5; 10 nucleotides align to TRBD1. CDR1 is KGHDR, CDR2 SFDVKD, per germline. The CDR3 loop spans 19 amino acids. The V segment lost 3 bases and the J segment 3 bases; nucleotides outside the gene matches: 15. CDR3 sequence (DNA): TGTGCCACCAGTGATCCAGTCCCGGGACAGGGGATGGGGGAAGAGACCCAGTACTTC. Residues: CATSDPVPGQGMGEETQYF.

V and J are TRBV5-1 and TRBJ2-5; perhaps D is TRBD1 or TRBD2 (6 bases each). V lost 0 bases and J lost 5, with 11 bases in between. Germline-derived CDR1 and CDR2 are SGHRS and YFSETQ. There are 14 residues in the CDR3. The DNA of the CDR3 is TGCGCCAGCAGCTTGGTAGGGGGGCAGGAGACCCAGTACTTC. Its translation is CASSLVGGQETQYF.

V is TRBV5-4 and J is TRBJ1-2; 11 positions match TRBD1. CDR3 size: 15 residues. CDR1 is SGHNT and CDR2 is YYREEE in the germline V gene (reference sequence). After removal of 4 bases from V and 5 bases from J, the junction contained 7 bases not matched to a gene. The CDR3 sequence is CASSQWTGGGYGYTF. The CDR3 bases are TGTGCCAGCAGCCAGTGGACAGGGGGCGGTTATGGCTACACCTTC. Full variable domain (outside the CDR3, taken from reference TRBV5-4 and TRBJ1-2): ETGVTQSPTHLIKTRGQQVTLRCSSQSGHNTVSWYQQALGQGPQFIFQYYREEENGRGNFPPRFSGLQFPNYSSELNVNALELDDSALYLCASSQWTGGGYGYTFGSGTRLTVV.

The chain links TRBV28 to TRBJ1-5; the D gene is possibly TRBD1 (5 bases). The CDR3 spans 15 residues. Germline CDR1 MDHEN, CDR2 SYDVKM. V gave up 3 bases and J gave up 4 bases, with 13 bases separating them. CDR3 coding DNA: TGTGCCAGCAGTTTGCGGGGGAGGAGGAATCAGCCCCAGCATTTT. Its protein is CASSLRGRRNQPQHF.

V usage is TRBV12-3 or TRBV12-4 and J usage is TRBJ2-3; D not certain. The CDR3 runs 11 residues. Trimming stripped 7 bases from V and 6 bases from J, with 8 bases between. The CDR3 here is CASTGFDTQYF. CDR3 coding DNA: TGTGCCAGCACCGGTTTTGATACGCAGTATTTT.

Only one count was recorded for this clone. CDR3 DNA: TGTGCCAGCAGCCGGATAATCGACAGGGGGATGGCCAATCAGCCCCAGCATTTT. It specifies CASSRIIDRGMANQPQHF. The J gene is TRBJ1-5, the V gene TRBV5-6; 9 nucleotides align to TRBD1. V gave up 4 bases and J gave up 3 bases; unmatched junction bases: 14. The CDR3 has 18 amino acids. Germline CDR1 SGHDT, CDR2 YYEEEE.

V and J are TRBV6-6 and TRBJ2-7, with 8 bases lining up with TRBD2. The V segment lost 5 bases and the J segment 1 base; nucleotides outside the gene matches: 4. CDR1 and CDR2 from the germline V gene are MNHNY and SVGAGI (reference sequence). This CDR3 comprises 14 residues. The CDR3 nucleotides read TGTGCCAGCAGTCCGACTAGCGAATCCTACGAGCAGTACTTC. It translates to CASSPTSESYEQYF.

V and J are TRBV6-4 and TRBJ1-5, with D uncertain. Per germline, CDR1 MRHNA and CDR2 SNTAGT. The CDR3 sequence is 12 residues long. V gave up 3 bases and J gave up 3 bases, with 3 bases separating them. DNA of the CDR3: TGTGCCAGCAGTGAATCCAATCAGCCCCAGCATTTT. This encodes CASSESNQPQHF.

The gene calls are TRBV28 and TRBJ2-7, with 7 bases identical to TRBD2. CDR1 is MDHEN and CDR2 is SYDVKM in the germline V gene. V was pared by 5 bases and J by 2 bases, with 3 bases of the junction left unmatched. This CDR3 spans 13 amino acids. The chain's CDR3 is CASSHGTTYEQYF. The CDR3 region has the DNA TGTGCCAGCAGTCACGGGACTACCTACGAGCAGTACTTC.

The V gene is TRBV3-1 (or the pseudogene TRBV3-2), the J gene TRBJ1-4, with D possibly TRBD1 on 6 matching bases. This CDR3 region has 15 residues. Between the trimmed V and J ends, which lost 4 bases and 5 bases, there was a span of 14 bases. Germline V gives CDR1 LGHDT, CDR2 YNNKEL (reference sequence). CDR3 in amino acids: CASSLMTGTNEKLFF. In DNA form, the CDR3 reads TGTGCCAGCAGCCTCATGACAGGTACCAATGAAAAACTGTTTTTT.

V gene TRBV12-3 or TRBV12-4 combines with J gene TRBJ1-3; a weak D match, TRBD1 (5 bases). Trimming cost V 5 bases and J 10 bases, with 15 bases left between them. CDR3 length: 13 residues. The DNA of the CDR3 is TGTGCCAGCAGTCCCGGCGGGGCTTTAACCATATATTTT. Protein: CASSPGGALTIYF.

Remarks on this clone: This sample includes further DNA sequences coding for the same CDR3. The chain employs TRBV7-9 and TRBJ2-3, with 7 bases identical to TRBD2. The CDR3 runs to 14 residues. CDR1 is SEHNR and CDR2 is FQNEAQ in the germline V gene (reference sequence). Trimming at V came to 2 bases and at J to 2 bases, leaving 1 base not matched to a gene. CDR3 protein: CASSLRDYTDTQYF. CDR3 bases: TGTGCCAGCAGCTTAAGGGACTACACAGATACGCAGTATTTT.